This TCR beta chain came from a study of blood T cell repertoires in COVID-19. Assay used: immunoSEQ multiplex PCR; TCRdb lists only in-frame clones, some missing. This table has approximately 260,000 clones, roughly 80% appearing once. This clone has only one observation. The sample comprised peripheral blood. The sequence was collected from a woman in her sixties with active or convalescent COVID-19.

DNA of the CDR3: TGTGCCAGCAGCTTAGACTGGGTGAACACTGAAGCTTTCTTT. Protein: CASSLDWVNTEAFF. The rearrangement joins TRBV5-5 to TRBJ1-1; D is undetermined. This CDR3 region has 14 residues. Deletions cut 2 bases from V and 0 bases from J, with 8 bases between. Germline V CDR1 and CDR2: SGHKS, YYEKEE (reference sequence).